Listed here are 12 T cell receptor beta chains from one sample, sequenced in a study of shared clonotypes between healthy human individuals. Measured with immunoSEQ multiplex PCR; TCRdb has only the in-frame clones, and not every one. Found here are more than 2,000,000 clones, around nine tenths of them singletons; the top ten hold 0.13% to 0.15%. Sequenced sample: naive CD4+ T cells sorted from blood. Stated subset: CD45RA+ positively selected. Source of these receptors: a man aged 18 to 30 in good health.

V usage is TRBV7-2 and J usage is TRBJ2-5, with D tentatively TRBD2 (6 bases). Looked up from germline, CDR1 is SGHTA and CDR2 is FQGNSA. Between the trimmed V and J ends, which lost 0 bases and 2 bases, there was a span of 10 bases. The CDR3 contains 15 residues. The CDR3 protein is CASSLALGGQETQYF. In DNA, the CDR3 is TGTGCCAGCAGCTTAGCGCTGGGGGGACAAGAGACCCAGTACTTC.

V gene TRBV5-4 combines with J gene TRBJ2-2; a weak D match, TRBD1 (6 bases). Deletions cut 4 bases from V and 2 bases from J, with 12 bases between. The CDR3 totals 15 residues. CDR1 is SGHNT and CDR2 is YYREEE in the germline V gene (reference sequence). In nucleotides, the CDR3 is TGTGCCAGCAGCGCACAGGGTGTTAACACCGGGGAGCTGTTTTTT. Its translation is CASSAQGVNTGELFF. Together with reference TRBV5-4 and TRBJ2-2, the CDR3 gives the full variable domain: ETGVTQSPTHLIKTRGQQVTLRCSSQSGHNTVSWYQQALGQGPQFIFQYYREEENGRGNFPPRFSGLQFPNYSSELNVNALELDDSALYLCASSAQGVNTGELFFGEGSRLTVL.

V is TRBV2 and J is TRBJ2-4; the D gene is possibly TRBD2 (6 bases). This CDR3 is 14 amino acids long. Germline CDR1 SNHLY, CDR2 FYNNEI. Trimming removed 5 bases from V and 1 base from J, with 9 bases in between. CDR3 coding DNA: TGTGCCAGCAGTTGGAGGGAGGCCAAAAACATTCAGTACTTC. Protein product: CASSWREAKNIQYF.

J is TRBJ2-2 and V is TRBV11-2, with TRBD2 identical over 8 bases. This CDR3 spans 15 amino acids. V trimming: 6 bases; J trimming: 0 bases; junction bases outside the gene matches: 3. The V gene's germline CDR1 is SGHAT and CDR2 FQNNGV. The CDR3 DNA is TGTGCCAGCAGAGCGGGGGCCGCGAACACCGGGGAGCTGTTTTTT. Translation: CASRAGAANTGELFF.

The genes are TRBV29-1 and TRBJ2-2; maybe TRBD1 (6 bases). CDR1 is SQVTM and CDR2 is ANQGSEA in the germline V gene. The CDR3 totals 14 residues. Trimming took off 1 base at V and 6 bases at J, with 12 bases between the two ends. The CDR3 sequence is CSVEGQGMSGELFF. In DNA, the CDR3 is TGCAGCGTTGAAGGGCAGGGGATGTCCGGGGAGCTGTTTTTT.

The chain couples TRBV7-2 to TRBJ1-2; the match to TRBD1 covers 11 bases. CDR3 length: 17 amino acids. With V trimmed by 1 base and J by 5 bases, 9 bases remained unmatched. Germline V lookup: CDR1 SGHTA, CDR2 FQGNSA. DNA of the CDR3: TGTGCCAGCAGCTTAGGGACAGGGGGCAGATATGGTTATGGCTACACCTTC. Protein sequence: CASSLGTGGRYGYGYTF.

The V call is TRBV7-9, the J call TRBJ2-5; 8 nucleotides match TRBD1. This CDR3 is 18 amino acids long. Germline CDR1 and CDR2: SEHNR and FQNEAQ (reference sequence). Trimming at V came to 1 base and at J to 3 bases, leaving 13 bases not matched to a gene. The CDR3 nucleotides are TGTGCCAGCAGCTTAGAGGGCCAGGGGGCAGCGGTAAAAGAGACCCAGTACTTC. Its protein product is CASSLEGQGAAVKETQYF.

The V call is TRBV11-2, the J call TRBJ2-5; perhaps TRBD1 as D (5 bases). This CDR3 spans 16 amino acids. With 1 base removed from V and 4 bases from J, the gap between germline ends came to 16 bases. Germline CDR1 and CDR2: SGHAT and FQNNGV. The CDR3: CASSLGGIGQGETQYF. The CDR3 DNA reads TGTGCCAGCAGCTTAGGAGGCATAGGGCAGGGAGAGACCCAGTACTTC. The full variable domain, with the rest looked up from reference TRBV11-2 and TRBJ2-5, is EAGVAQSPRYKIIEKRQSVAFWCNPISGHATLYWYQQILGQGPKLLIQFQNNGVVDDSQLPKDRFSAERLKGVDSTLKIQPAKLEDSAVYLCASSLGGIGQGETQYFGPGTRLLVL.

This chain joins TRBV11-1 and TRBJ1-6, with D perhaps TRBD1 (6 bases). V lost 1 base and J lost 7, with 11 bases in between. Germline V lookup: CDR1 SGHAT, CDR2 FQDESV (reference sequence). This CDR3 contains 15 residues. CDR3 region: CASSLEQGLNSPLHF. Written as DNA, the CDR3 is TGTGCCAGCAGCTTAGAACAGGGACTGAATTCACCCCTCCACTTT.

The chain combines TRBV2 with TRBJ1-4; the D is unclear. The V and J ends lost 1 base and 3 bases respectively, with 9 bases between them. Germline V gives CDR1 SNHLY, CDR2 FYNNEI. The CDR3 runs to 15 residues. The CDR3, as DNA: TGTGCCAGCAGTGAAGGGGGTCAGCCTAATGAAAAACTGTTTTTT. Amino acids: CASSEGGQPNEKLFF.

V gene TRBV5-1 combines with J gene TRBJ2-7; TRBD1 aligns across 9 bases. Germline assignment: CDR1 SGHRS and CDR2 YFSETQ. This CDR3 spans 15 amino acids. Trimming took 4 bases from V and 3 from J; bases not matched to a gene: 8. The CDR3 loop reads CASSQGQGRSYEQYF. In nucleotides, the CDR3 is TGCGCCAGCAGCCAAGGACAGGGGAGGAGCTACGAGCAGTACTTC.

This chain uses TRBV7-2 with TRBJ2-7; 9 positions agree with TRBD2. The V gene's germline CDR1 is SGHTA and CDR2 FQGNSA. CDR3 size: 14 residues. Trimming removed 3 bases from V and 5 bases from J; junction bases left unmatched: 5. The CDR3 loop reads CASSLGREGHEQYF. CDR3 nucleotide sequence: TGTGCCAGCAGCTTGGGGCGGGAGGGCCACGAGCAGTACTTC.